Detailed here is one T cell receptor (beta chain). As yet, its antigen is unknown. V lost 5 bases to trimming and J lost 5 bases, with 12 bases between them. The CDR3 loop spans 13 amino acids. In germline, CDR1 is SGHTA, CDR2 FQGTGA. The entry originates in a study of T cell responses to AZD1222 COVID-19 vaccine. Study results and caveats: White British donors predominated, females outnumbered males, and clonal diversity was possibly underestimated. Repertoire sampling was restricted to post-peak T cell response timepoints. Across spike, vaccine-associated CD4 TCRs were found, dominant at 160-218 and 743-854.

Clones were sequenced by immunoSEQ multiplex PCR, and TCRdb holds only the in-frame ones, with some missing. Of roughly 150,000 clones listed, roughly nine tenths are singletons. The sequencing used peripheral blood, collected after recovery from COVID-19. The receptor comes from an adult who had recovered from COVID-19. This chain joins TRBV7-3 and TRBJ2-5; D may correspond to TRBD1 or TRBD2 (5 bases each). CDR3 amino acids: CASSRGVSETQYF. The CDR3 DNA is TGTGCCAGCAGCAGAGGGGTGTCGGAGACCCAGTACTTC.